The 6 T cell receptor beta chains in this list originate from one sample, sequenced in a study of T cell repertoires in cytomegalovirus infection. From the reads, TCRdb called clonotypes with MiXCR, one entry per CDR3 protein. The sample contains roughly 600,000 distinct CDR3 sequences, 20% to 25% of which appear only once. The sequenced material came from CD8+ T cells from PBMCs. These receptors were obtained from a human donor in good health (CMV status not recorded). Some clones in this sample may be carry-over from other donors' samples.

Many counts were recorded for this clonotype. The chain employs TRBV6-5 and TRBJ1-2; perhaps TRBD1 as D (6 bases). V dropped 2 bases and J dropped 7 bases, with 11 bases sitting between them. Germline CDR1 and CDR2: MNHEY and SVGAGI. The CDR3 extends over 13 amino acids. Here the CDR3 DNA reads TGTGCCAGCAGTTACGGGGGGGGCTTTGGCTACACCTTC. Encoded protein: CASSYGGGFGYTF.

Turning to this clonotype: A much larger clone lies a single base off, so this may be a read error. The genes are TRBV7-4 and TRBJ2-3; D possibly uses TRBD1 or TRBD2 (5 bases each). Germline assignment: CDR1 SGHVT and CDR2 SQSDAQ. The CDR3 is 13 amino acids. V was trimmed by 10 bases and J by 1 base, leaving 12 bases between them. The chain's CDR3 is CANRDRRTDTQYF. The CDR3 nucleotides read TGTGCCAACCGGGACCGACGCACAGATACGCAGTATTTT.

DNA for the CDR3: TGTGCCAGCAACCCGAACGGCGGGGAGCTGTTTTTT. Translating gives CASNPNGGELFF. The J gene is TRBJ2-2, the V gene TRBV28; no clear D. Germline CDR1 and CDR2: MDHEN and SYDVKM. The CDR3 has 12 residues. V lost 7 bases and J 7 bases, leaving 10 bases between the germline ends.

This clonotype turned up a few times. The chain couples TRBV10-3 to TRBJ2-7; D is undetermined. The germline gives CDR1 ENHRY, CDR2 SYGVKD. CDR3 length: 14 residues. Trimming left V 4 bases short and J 0 bases short, with 10 bases between. CDR3 DNA sequence: TGTGCCATCAGTGGGTCAGTGAACTCCTACGAGCAGTACTTC. It yields the protein CAISGSVNSYEQYF.

This chain connects TRBV20-1 to TRBJ2-4, with 9 bases identical to TRBD2. The CDR3 totals 10 residues. The germline V gene has CDR1 DFQATT and CDR2 SNEGSKA (reference sequence). CDR3 amino acids: CSLLAGDWYF. Written as DNA, the CDR3 is TGCAGCCTATTAGCGGGGGATTGGTACTTC.

The gene calls are TRBV10-3 and TRBJ1-5, with D possibly being TRBD1 (5 bases). The CDR3 has 13 residues. Trimming took 5 bases from V and 8 from J, leaving 13 bases between them. The germline V gene has CDR1 ENHRY and CDR2 SYGVKD. CDR3 amino acids: CAISSPQGEPQHF. CDR3 in DNA: TGTGCCATCAGTTCGCCCCAGGGAGAGCCCCAGCATTTT.